This T cell receptor (beta chain) derives from a study of T-cell reconstitution after alpha-beta-depleted transplantation in children. Study findings and constraints: Roughly two months post-transplant, alpha-beta T cells reportedly originated from several hundred graft clones that had expanded. Once a year had passed after transplant, T-cell counts and diversity came mostly from newly produced T cells. Surviving recipient cells, namely T cells and thymic progenitors, were the source of high day-60 TCRbeta diversity in some patients.

With 5 bases removed from V and 10 bases from J, the gap between germline ends came to 20 bases. Germline CDR1 reads SGHAT; CDR2 reads FQNNGV. The CDR3 spans 14 residues. Unique molecular identifiers were incorporated when the TCRbeta library was constructed. TCRdb called the PCR reads again in MiXCR, with one record for every CDR3 protein. The table includes 95,000 to 150,000 distinct CDR3 sequences, about 23% detected once. As to this clonotype: Its antigen is not known.

The clonotype comes from a male patient aged 2 to 10 who had a stem cell transplant for chronic granulomatous disease, so the T cells may come from the graft donor. Sample: PBMCs, mostly from graft donor cells, taken 180 days after TCRalphabeta/CD19-depleted stem cell transplant. The chain links TRBV11-2 to TRBJ1-1; a weak D match, TRBD1 (5 bases). The chain's CDR3 is CASSPGGGRSGAFF. CDR3 nucleotide sequence: TGTGCCAGCAGCCCGGGGGGGGGACGATCTGGAGCTTTCTTT.